A selection of T cell receptor beta chains follows, all from one sample in a study of T cell repertoires in cytomegalovirus infection. Using its own MiXCR run on the reads, TCRdb lists one record per CDR3 protein. The table lists fewer than 300,000 distinct CDR3 sequences, about 25% of them singletons. The specimen sequenced was PBMCs. All receptors come from a human donor in good health (CMV status not recorded). Some clones in this sample may be carry-over from other donors' samples. Each CDR3 is given with its conserved first and last residue. D genes are given only for firm matches. Clone size is given for some rows only: seen once, a few or many times, or a class if the clone is expanded.

J gene: TRBJ1-3; clone size: many; D gene: -; V gene: TRBV7-2; CDR3 DNA: TGTGCCAGCAGCTTAACGACAGTCCCCTCTGGAAACACCATATATTTT; CDR3 protein: CASSLTTVPSGNTIYF
J gene: TRBJ2-3; clone size: few; D gene: TRBD2; V gene: TRBV4-1; CDR3 DNA: TGCGCCAGCAGCCAAGAGGCGGGAGGGCCAAGGGATACGCAGTATTTT; CDR3 protein: CASSQEAGGPRDTQYF
J gene: TRBJ1-2; clone size: -; D gene: -; V gene: TRBV28; CDR3 DNA: TGTGCCAGCAGTTCGGGGGTAGCTGGCTACACCTTC; CDR3 protein: CASSSGVAGYTF
J gene: TRBJ1-1; clone size: few; D gene: TRBD1; V gene: TRBV28; CDR3 DNA: TGTGCCAGCAGTCCTTGGACAGGGGGAGGGAACACTGAAGCTTTCTTT; CDR3 protein: CASSPWTGGGNTEAFF
J gene: TRBJ2-1; clone size: few; D gene: TRBD2; V gene: TRBV11-2; CDR3 DNA: TGTGCCAGCAGCCTAGCGGGAGGGCCAGGTGAGCAGTTCTTC; CDR3 protein: CASSLAGGPGEQFF
J gene: TRBJ1-3; clone size: -; D gene: -; V gene: TRBV29-1; CDR3 DNA: TGCAGCGTTGAAGCTCAGTTTGGAAACACCATATATTTT; CDR3 protein: CSVEAQFGNTIYF
J gene: TRBJ2-1; clone size: few; D gene: -; V gene: TRBV19; CDR3 DNA: TGTGCCAGTAAGGATCGAGGCCTAGCCAATGAGCAGTTCTTC; CDR3 protein: CASKDRGLANEQFF
J gene: TRBJ1-1; clone size: many; D gene: -; V gene: TRBV27; CDR3 DNA: TGTGCCAGCAGCGGAGCGTCACGGATGAACACTGAAGCTTTCTTT; CDR3 protein: CASSGASRMNTEAFF
J gene: TRBJ2-1; clone size: many; D gene: -; V gene: TRBV7-2; CDR3 DNA: TGTGCCAGCAGCTTAGTCGGACTAAGCTCCTACAATGAGCAGTTCTTC; CDR3 protein: CASSLVGLSSYNEQFF
J gene: TRBJ2-7; clone size: few; D gene: -; V gene: TRBV30; CDR3 DNA: TGTGCCTGCCAGCCAGTTTTTAGCTCCTACGAGCAGTACTTC; CDR3 protein: CACQPVFSSYEQYF
J gene: TRBJ2-5; clone size: many; D gene: TRBD2; V gene: TRBV27; CDR3 DNA: TGTGCCAGCAGTTTGATAGCGGGAGGGAGAGAGACCCAGTACTTC; CDR3 protein: CASSLIAGGRETQYF
J gene: TRBJ1-2; clone size: -; D gene: -; V gene: TRBV27; CDR3 DNA: TGTGCCAGCAGGTCGGTGGTGGACTATGGCTACACCTTC; CDR3 protein: CASRSVVDYGYTF
J gene: TRBJ1-5; clone size: few; D gene: -; V gene: TRBV6-6; CDR3 DNA: TGTGCCAGCAAGTCCGGGCGCCAGCCCCAGCATTTT; CDR3 protein: CASKSGRQPQHF
J gene: TRBJ1-2; clone size: few; D gene: -; V gene: TRBV12-3/TRBV12-4; CDR3 DNA: TGTGCCAGCACCGCCGACCGCTGGGGGGGCTACACCTTC; CDR3 protein: CASTADRWGGYTF
J gene: TRBJ1-1; clone size: few; D gene: TRBD1; V gene: TRBV6-1; CDR3 DNA: TGTGCCAGCAGGACAGGGAACCGGAAGACTTTCTTT; CDR3 protein: CASRTGNRKTFF
J gene: TRBJ2-3; clone size: many; D gene: TRBD2; V gene: TRBV7-2; CDR3 DNA: TGTGCCAGCAGCTTAGGTGGTAGCGGGAAATCTGATACGCAGTATTTT; CDR3 protein: CASSLGGSGKSDTQYF
J gene: TRBJ1-3; clone size: -; D gene: -; V gene: TRBV15; CDR3 DNA: TGTGCCACCAGCAGAGATCCAACGGCTGGAAACACCATATATTTT; CDR3 protein: CATSRDPTAGNTIYF
J gene: TRBJ1-6; clone size: -; D gene: -; V gene: TRBV9; CDR3 DNA: TGTGCCAGCAGCGTGGGGTCCCCTTTTAATTCACCCCTCCACTTT; CDR3 protein: CASSVGSPFNSPLHF
J gene: TRBJ2-3; clone size: few; D gene: -; V gene: TRBV5-4; CDR3 DNA: TGTGCCAGCAGCTTGGAGGTGGCTGACAGCACAGATACGCAGTATTTT; CDR3 protein: CASSLEVADSTDTQYF
J gene: TRBJ2-7; clone size: -; D gene: TRBD1; V gene: TRBV15; CDR3 DNA: TGTGCCACCAGCAGCGGGACAGGGGGCGTAGGCTCCTACGAGCAGTACTTC; CDR3 protein: CATSSGTGGVGSYEQYF
J gene: TRBJ2-1; clone size: -; D gene: TRBD1; V gene: TRBV27; CDR3 DNA: TGTGCCAGCAGAGGGACAGGGTCCCATGAGCAGTTCTTC; CDR3 protein: CASRGTGSHEQFF
J gene: TRBJ2-1; clone size: -; D gene: -; V gene: TRBV4-3; CDR3 DNA: TGCGCCAGCAGCCAAGAGTTCGCAGCACGGCGAGATGAGCAGTTCTTC; CDR3 protein: CASSQEFAARRDEQFF
J gene: TRBJ1-1; clone size: -; D gene: -; V gene: TRBV11-2; CDR3 DNA: TGTGCCAGCAGCTGGTCTCAGGGGCCTGAAGCTTTCTTT; CDR3 protein: CASSWSQGPEAFF
J gene: TRBJ2-5; clone size: few; D gene: TRBD1; V gene: TRBV24-1; CDR3 DNA: TGTGCCACCAGTGTGGGGGGACAGGCGTCCATAGAGACCCAGTACTTC; CDR3 protein: CATSVGGQASIETQYF
J gene: TRBJ1-6; clone size: many; D gene: -; V gene: TRBV6-1; CDR3 DNA: TGTGCTGCTACCGACAGCGATAATTCACCCCTCCACTTT; CDR3 protein: CAATDSDNSPLHF
J gene: TRBJ2-4; clone size: few; D gene: -; V gene: TRBV27; CDR3 DNA: TGTGCCAGCAGTTCGAGGACGGGGCAGGGAAACATTCAGTACTTC; CDR3 protein: CASSSRTGQGNIQYF
J gene: TRBJ2-2; clone size: many; D gene: TRBD2; V gene: TRBV7-2; CDR3 DNA: TGTGCCAGCAGCTTAACCAGCGGGGGGAACACCGGGGAGCTGTTTTTT; CDR3 protein: CASSLTSGGNTGELFF
J gene: TRBJ1-2; clone size: many; D gene: -; V gene: TRBV28; CDR3 DNA: TGTGCCAGCAGTTCTGGGGGCCAGCGTCTCTTC; CDR3 protein: CASSSGGQRLF
J gene: TRBJ2-1; clone size: -; D gene: -; V gene: TRBV7-2; CDR3 DNA: TGTGCCAGCAGCTTAGACCTCAAGGGAGAGCAGTTCTTC; CDR3 protein: CASSLDLKGEQFF
J gene: TRBJ1-2; clone size: -; D gene: -; V gene: TRBV20-1; CDR3 DNA: TGCAGTGTTAAACGCAACCCCGGGACCGAGTATGGCTACACCTTC; CDR3 protein: CSVKRNPGTEYGYTF
J gene: TRBJ2-2; clone size: few; D gene: -; V gene: TRBV5-4; CDR3 DNA: TGTGCCAGCAGCTTGGTTGCGGGGGCCACCGGGGAGCTGTTTTTT; CDR3 protein: CASSLVAGATGELFF
J gene: TRBJ2-2; clone size: -; D gene: TRBD1; V gene: TRBV5-1; CDR3 DNA: TGCGCCAGCAGCTTGTCAGGACAGGGGACACAGGTTGAGCTGTTTTTT; CDR3 protein: CASSLSGQGTQVELFF
J gene: TRBJ2-2; clone size: -; D gene: -; V gene: TRBV6-2/TRBV6-3; CDR3 DNA: TGTGCCAGCAGTTACTCGGGGGCCCTAACCGGGGAGCTGTTTTTT; CDR3 protein: CASSYSGALTGELFF
J gene: TRBJ2-1; clone size: -; D gene: TRBD2; V gene: TRBV24-1; CDR3 DNA: TGTGCCACCAGTGATGCCGCCGGGACTAGCCTCGATGAGCAGTTCTTC; CDR3 protein: CATSDAAGTSLDEQFF
J gene: TRBJ2-7; clone size: -; D gene: -; V gene: TRBV29-1; CDR3 DNA: TGCAGCGTTCGATACTCCTACGAGCAGTACTTC; CDR3 protein: CSVRYSYEQYF
J gene: TRBJ2-6; clone size: -; D gene: -; V gene: TRBV28; CDR3 DNA: TGTGCCAGCAGTTTAGGGGGGACACTAAGCTCTGGGGCCAACGTCCTGACTTTC; CDR3 protein: CASSLGGTLSSGANVLTF
J gene: TRBJ1-1; clone size: -; D gene: -; V gene: TRBV14; CDR3 DNA: TGTGCCAGCAGCCAAGCAAGGCGGGGGGCTGAAGCTTTCTTT; CDR3 protein: CASSQARRGAEAFF
J gene: TRBJ2-3; clone size: many; D gene: TRBD2; V gene: TRBV7-8; CDR3 DNA: TGTGCCAGCAGCATACTAGCGGGGTACACAGATACGCAGTATTTT; CDR3 protein: CASSILAGYTDTQYF
J gene: TRBJ2-2; clone size: many; D gene: -; V gene: TRBV7-2; CDR3 DNA: TGTGCCAGCGGCCGGCAGGTTAACACCGGGGAGCTGTTTTTT; CDR3 protein: CASGRQVNTGELFF
J gene: TRBJ1-1; clone size: -; D gene: -; V gene: TRBV27; CDR3 DNA: TGTGCCAGCAGGGTCAGGGGCCCGAACACTGAAGCTTTCTTT; CDR3 protein: CASRVRGPNTEAFF
J gene: TRBJ1-4; clone size: -; D gene: -; V gene: TRBV7-2; CDR3 DNA: TGTGCCAGCAGCTCCTGGACAGAAAGGGAAAAACTGTTTTTT; CDR3 protein: CASSSWTEREKLFF
J gene: TRBJ2-3; clone size: -; D gene: TRBD1; V gene: TRBV9; CDR3 DNA: TGTGCCAGCAGTCCCTCGACAGGGAAGACAGATACGCAGTATTTT; CDR3 protein: CASSPSTGKTDTQYF
J gene: TRBJ1-1; clone size: -; D gene: -; V gene: TRBV7-6; CDR3 DNA: TGTGCCAGCAGCTTAGGACTGGGGAATGAAGCTTTCTTT; CDR3 protein: CASSLGLGNEAFF
J gene: TRBJ1-5; clone size: -; D gene: -; V gene: TRBV6-6; CDR3 DNA: TGTGCCAGCAGTCCGATGGCTGATCAGCCCCAGCATTTT; CDR3 protein: CASSPMADQPQHF
J gene: TRBJ1-4; clone size: -; D gene: TRBD1; V gene: TRBV28; CDR3 DNA: TGTGCCACCATCGACAGGGTATCGGAAAAACTGTTTTTT; CDR3 protein: CATIDRVSEKLFF
J gene: TRBJ2-2; clone size: -; D gene: -; V gene: TRBV4-1; CDR3 DNA: TGCGCCAGCAGCCAAGAAGAGGGGCAATACACCGGGGAGCTGTTTTTT; CDR3 protein: CASSQEEGQYTGELFF
J gene: TRBJ2-7; clone size: many; D gene: -; V gene: TRBV6-6; CDR3 DNA: TGTGCCAGCAGTCCCCTCCCGGGTGGTTTTAACGAGCAGTACTTC; CDR3 protein: CASSPLPGGFNEQYF
J gene: TRBJ2-5; clone size: many; D gene: -; V gene: TRBV7-2; CDR3 DNA: TGTGCCAGCAGCCCACCCAACGCCGGGAGTAAAGAGACCCAGTACTTC; CDR3 protein: CASSPPNAGSKETQYF
J gene: TRBJ2-7; clone size: once; D gene: TRBD1; V gene: TRBV28; CDR3 DNA: TGTGCCAGCAGTTTCGAAACAGGGGGCCACGACGAGCAGTACTTC; CDR3 protein: CASSFETGGHDEQYF
J gene: TRBJ2-7; clone size: few; D gene: TRBD1; V gene: TRBV6-5; CDR3 DNA: TGTGCCAGCAGATACAGACAGGGAAGGGGCGAGCAGTACTTC; CDR3 protein: CASRYRQGRGEQYF
J gene: TRBJ1-1; clone size: many; D gene: -; V gene: TRBV7-2; CDR3 DNA: TGTGCCAGCAGCTTTACAGGGTCGGCCACTGAAGCTTTCTTT; CDR3 protein: CASSFTGSATEAFF
J gene: TRBJ2-7; clone size: -; D gene: -; V gene: TRBV28; CDR3 DNA: TGTGCCACCAGAGGAAGCTCCTACGAGCAGTACTTC; CDR3 protein: CATRGSSYEQYF
J gene: TRBJ2-3; clone size: -; D gene: TRBD2; V gene: TRBV5-5; CDR3 DNA: TGTGCCAGCACCGATCTACTAGCGGGAGGGGCAGATACGCAGTATTTT; CDR3 protein: CASTDLLAGGADTQYF
J gene: TRBJ1-1; clone size: -; D gene: -; V gene: TRBV6-5; CDR3 DNA: TGTGCCAGCAGGGAATCTCTTCAAGCTTTCTTT; CDR3 protein: CASRESLQAFF
J gene: TRBJ2-1; clone size: -; D gene: TRBD2; V gene: TRBV29-1; CDR3 DNA: TGCAGCGTTTGGAGCGGGAGCTGGCAGTTCTTC; CDR3 protein: CSVWSGSWQFF